A single TCR beta chain is shown here with its context. Profiling relied on immunoSEQ multiplex PCR, and the TCRdb table lists in-frame clones only, not all of them. The sample contains 550,000 to 800,000 clones, approximately 74% of which appear only once. Germline V gene sequence: CDR1 MDHEN, CDR2 SYDVKM. This CDR3 has 14 residues. With V trimmed by 3 bases and J by 4 bases, 1 base remained unmatched. The data were obtained in a study of shared clonotypes between healthy human individuals. This receptor was obtained from a young woman in good health. The chain carries TRBV28 and TRBJ1-5; TRBD1 matches 9 bases. Sequences were obtained from memory CD4+ T cells sorted from blood. Noted subset: CD45RA-negative fraction. CDR3 region: CASSFDRGNQPQHF. The DNA for the CDR3 is TGTGCCAGCAGTTTCGACAGGGGGAATCAGCCCCAGCATTTT.